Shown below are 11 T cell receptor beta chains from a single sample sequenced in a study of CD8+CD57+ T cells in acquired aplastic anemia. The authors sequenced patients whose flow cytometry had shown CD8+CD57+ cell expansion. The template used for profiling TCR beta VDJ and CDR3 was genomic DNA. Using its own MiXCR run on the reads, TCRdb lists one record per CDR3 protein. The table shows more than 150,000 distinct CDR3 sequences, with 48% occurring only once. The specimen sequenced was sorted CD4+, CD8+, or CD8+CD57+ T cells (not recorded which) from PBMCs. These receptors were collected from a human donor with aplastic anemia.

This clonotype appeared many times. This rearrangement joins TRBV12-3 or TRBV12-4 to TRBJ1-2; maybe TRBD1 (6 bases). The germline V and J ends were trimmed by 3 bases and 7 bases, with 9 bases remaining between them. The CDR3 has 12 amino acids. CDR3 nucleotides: TGTGCCAGCAGTTTGAGGGGGGGTGGCTACACCTTC. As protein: CASSLRGGGYTF.

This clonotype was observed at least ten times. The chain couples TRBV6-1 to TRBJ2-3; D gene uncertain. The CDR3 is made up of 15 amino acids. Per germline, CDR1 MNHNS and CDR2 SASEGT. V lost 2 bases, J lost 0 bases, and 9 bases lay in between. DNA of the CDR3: TGTGCCAGCAGTGAAATCGAGCGTAGCACAGATACGCAGTATTTT. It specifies CASSEIERSTDTQYF.

DNA of the CDR3: TGTGCCAGCAGCGCATCCGGGACTAGCGGGGGGGCCGTCACGGATACGCAGTATTTT. The encoded protein is CASSASGTSGGAVTDTQYF. The genes are TRBV13 and TRBJ2-3; 16 bases fit TRBD2. Losses at the gene ends were 5 bases for V and 6 bases for J; bases not matched to a gene: 14. CDR3 length: 19 amino acids. In germline, CDR1 is PRHDT, CDR2 FYEKMQ (reference sequence).

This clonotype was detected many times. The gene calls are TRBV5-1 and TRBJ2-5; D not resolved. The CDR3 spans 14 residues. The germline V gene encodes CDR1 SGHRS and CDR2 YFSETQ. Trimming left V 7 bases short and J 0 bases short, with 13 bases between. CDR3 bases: TGCGCCAGCTTCCCCGGTAGTTACCAAGAGACCCAGTACTTC. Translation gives CASFPGSYQETQYF.

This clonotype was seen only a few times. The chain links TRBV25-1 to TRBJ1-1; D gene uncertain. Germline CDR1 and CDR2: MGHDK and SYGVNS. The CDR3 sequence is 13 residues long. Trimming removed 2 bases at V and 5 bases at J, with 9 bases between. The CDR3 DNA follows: TGTGCCAGCAGTGAAGACGGGTGGACTGAAGCTTTCTTT. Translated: CASSEDGWTEAFF.

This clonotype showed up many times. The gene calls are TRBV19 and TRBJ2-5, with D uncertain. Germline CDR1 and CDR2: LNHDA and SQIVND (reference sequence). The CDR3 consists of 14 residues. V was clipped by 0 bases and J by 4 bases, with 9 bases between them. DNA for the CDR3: TGTGCCAGTAGTATAGACCGGGCCCGAGAGACCCAGTACTTC. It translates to CASSIDRARETQYF.

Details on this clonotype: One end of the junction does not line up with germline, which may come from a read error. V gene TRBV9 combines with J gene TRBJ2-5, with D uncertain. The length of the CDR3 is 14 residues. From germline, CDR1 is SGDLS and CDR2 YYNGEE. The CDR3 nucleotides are TGTGCCAGCAGCGTATCGGTCCTCCAAGAGGCCCAGTACTTC. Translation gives CASSVSVLQEAQYF. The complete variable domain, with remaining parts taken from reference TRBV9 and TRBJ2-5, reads DSGVTQTPKHLITATGQRVTLRCSPRSGDLSVYWYQQSLDQGLQFLIQYYNGEERAKGNILERFSAQQFPDLHSELNLSSLELGDSALYFCASSVSVLQEAQYFGPGTRLLVL.

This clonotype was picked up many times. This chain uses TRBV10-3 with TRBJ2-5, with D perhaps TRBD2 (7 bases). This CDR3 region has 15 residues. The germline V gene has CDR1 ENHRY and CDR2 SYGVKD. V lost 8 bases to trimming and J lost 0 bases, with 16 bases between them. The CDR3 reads CAILSRGADQETQYF. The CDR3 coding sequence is TGTGCCATCTTATCCCGGGGGGCCGACCAAGAGACCCAGTACTTC.

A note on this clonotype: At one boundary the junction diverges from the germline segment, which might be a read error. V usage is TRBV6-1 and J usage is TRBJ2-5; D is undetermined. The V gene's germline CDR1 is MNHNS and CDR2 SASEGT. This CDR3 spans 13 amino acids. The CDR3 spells CASSVGIQETQYF. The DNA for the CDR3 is TGTGCCAGTAGTGTTGGGATCCAAGAGACCCAGTACTTC.

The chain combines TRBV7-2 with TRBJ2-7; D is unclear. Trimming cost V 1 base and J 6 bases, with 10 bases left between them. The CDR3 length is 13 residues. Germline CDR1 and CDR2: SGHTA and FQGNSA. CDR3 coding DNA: TGTGCCAGCAGCTTAGGGCCCCTCGGCGAGCAGTACTTC. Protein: CASSLGPLGEQYF.

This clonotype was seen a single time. Here the CDR3 DNA reads TGCAGCGTAAGGGATCTAGGGAACACTGAAGCTTTCTTT. It encodes CSVRDLGNTEAFF. V is TRBV29-1 and J is TRBJ1-1; D is ambiguous. Germline V gene sequence: CDR1 SQVTM, CDR2 ANQGSEA. The CDR3 covers 13 residues. Trimming stripped 6 bases from V and 1 base from J, with 12 bases between. The complete variable domain, with remaining parts taken from reference TRBV29-1 and TRBJ1-1, reads SAVISQKPSRDICQRGTSLTIQCQVDSQVTMMFWYRQQPGQSLTLIATANQGSEATYESGFVIDKFPISRPNLTFSTLTVSNMSPEDSSIYLCSVRDLGNTEAFFGQGTRLTVV.